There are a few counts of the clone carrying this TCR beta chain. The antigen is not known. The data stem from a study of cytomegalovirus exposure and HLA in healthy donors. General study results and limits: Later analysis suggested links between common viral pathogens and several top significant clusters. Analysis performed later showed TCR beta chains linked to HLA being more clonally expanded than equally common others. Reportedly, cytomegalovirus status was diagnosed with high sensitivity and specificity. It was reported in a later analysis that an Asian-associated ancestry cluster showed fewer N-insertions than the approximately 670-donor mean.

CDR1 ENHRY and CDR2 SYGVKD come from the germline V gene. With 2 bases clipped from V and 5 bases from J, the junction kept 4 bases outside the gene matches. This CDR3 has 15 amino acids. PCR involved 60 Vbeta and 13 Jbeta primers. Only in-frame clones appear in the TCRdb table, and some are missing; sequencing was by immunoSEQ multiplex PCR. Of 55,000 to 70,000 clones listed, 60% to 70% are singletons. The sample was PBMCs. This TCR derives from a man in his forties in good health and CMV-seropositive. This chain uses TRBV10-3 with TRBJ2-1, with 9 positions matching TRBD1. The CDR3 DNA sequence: TGTGCCATCAGTGAGATTGGACAGGGGAACAATGAGCAGTTCTTC. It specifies CAISEIGQGNNEQFF.